This T cell receptor (beta chain) was recovered during a study of blood T cells in healthy people across ages (dated by TCRdb to about 2015). About the full investigation: In model experiments, roughly one uniquely barcoded TCR beta cDNA molecule per two T cells was captured by template switching. Four age groups were formed from the donors: young (average around 15 years), middle-aged (just under 40), aged (62) and long-lived (82). To avoid experimental bias, donors of different ages were spread randomly across the sequencing lanes. For two donors (one aged 18 to 29 and one aged 80 or older), the study analyzed two additional independent replicas of 1 million unique cDNA reads from the same blood draw. Using deep sequencing normalized with unique cDNA molecular identifiers, the study measured how TCR beta repertoire diversity changes with age. General study outcomes and caveats: Observed TCR beta diversity per million T cells fell roughly linearly with age, and a significant reduction was already apparent by age roughly 40. The long-lived group showed more naive CD4+ T cells, fewer expanded clones and increased TCR diversity than the aged group, suggesting age selection. Donor CMV infection status was unknown, potentially confounding age-related changes in expanded clonotypes. Estimates of total diversity based on one million sequenced T cells were considered lower bounds and underestimates. Conclusive comparison of naive and antigen-experienced compartments was prevented by the profiling of bulk unsorted PBMCs. Observed TCR beta diversity correlated strongly with the percentage of naive T cells measured by flow cytometry.

Library prep was done by 5' RACE. TCRdb records Illumina HiSeq 2500 as the sequencer. The second PCR ran for about 7 to 11 cycles and used a J-beta primer mix along with a sample-barcoded 5' primer. Each TCR beta cDNA molecule received a unique molecular identifier from a template-switch 5' adaptor carrying 12 random nucleotides. Each sample yielded at least 3 million CDR3-containing paired-end reads. First-strand cDNA was synthesized from all RNA with the Mint cDNA synthesis kit, primed by a TRBC-specific oligonucleotide. Following uracil-DNA glycosylase treatment, a first 18-cycle PCR with universal primers M1SS and BC2_uni_R was performed on all cDNA. The authors' analysis ran thus. For normalization, 1 million high-quality reads were randomly selected from each sample, with every read carrying a distinct molecular identifier. Reads sharing molecular identifiers were discarded rather than binned into consensus sequences. MiTCR, set to a Q25 quality threshold and the strictest error-elimination algorithm, was used for CDR3 identification, clonotype clustering and error correction. A nonparametric unseen species model using Euler transformation provided a lower-bound estimate of total TCR beta diversity. TCRdb passed the public sequencing reads through fastp at Q25 and MiXCR, retaining productive beta sequences. When rows share a CDR3 protein, they turn into one entry using the most common DNA and genes. TCRdb, rather than the study authors, made the V and J calls. This sample comprises about 1.1 million distinct CDR3 sequences, 35% to 40% of them detected only once. Around 12% of the sample is taken by the ten largest.

In regard to this clonotype: Its antigen target is currently unknown. No much larger clone is present one base from it, and per-base qualities are unavailable.

The donors were around 39 Caucasian individuals from Russia, aged about 6 to 95 years, who were systemically healthy. Each donor gave approximately 9.4 milliliters of peripheral blood, drawn into EDTA-treated Vacutainer tubes. PBMCs were isolated by Ficoll-Paque density-gradient centrifugation, with at least 6 million obtained per sample. Trizol reagent was used to extract total RNA from the PBMCs, yielding at least 6 micrograms per sample. For every donor, flow cytometry on a PBMC aliquot measured the percentage of naive CD45RAhigh/CD27high T cells. The receptor's source is a man aged 18 to 35 in good health. The sample consisted of blood.

CDR3 protein: CASSLGTGANNEQYF. The bases read TGTGCCAGCAGCTTAGGGACTGGGGCGAACAATGAGCAGTACTTC. The rearranged chain carries TRBV5-6 and TRBJ2-7; the D segment could be TRBD2, given 6 matching bases. V drops 2 bases and J drops 7 bases, leaving 19 bases in between. The CDR3 goes from the cysteine to the phenylalanine over 15 residues. Only the CDR3 DNA stays, 45 bases, in frame from base 1. Reading the germline V gene gives CDR1 SGHDT and CDR2 YYEEEE. Joined to the reference TRBV5-6 and TRBJ2-7 proteins, this CDR3 gives the full variable domain: DAGVTQSPTHLIKTRGQQVTLRCSPKSGHDTVSWYQQALGQGPQFIFQYYEEEERQRGNFPDRFSGHQFPNYSSELNVNALLLGDSALYLCASSLGTGANNEQYFGPGTRLTVT.